This T cell receptor beta chain was sequenced in a study of OX40 agonist ivuxolimab in advanced cancers. Study context: Melanoma, hepatocellular carcinoma, head and neck or renal cell cancer occurred in dose-escalation patients. The eligibility criteria allowed prior anti-PD-1, anti-PD-L1 or anti-CTLA-4 therapy, and 30% to 45% had some. Points from the study as a whole: Blood T cells, both CD4+ and CD8+, expanded clonally by week 6 at 0.1 to 3.0 mg/kg. Which antigen the expanded peripheral T cells recognized is unknown.

This CDR3 is built from 13 residues. The germline V gene has CDR1 MNHEY and CDR2 SVGAGI. V dropped 7 bases and J dropped 2 bases, with 12 bases sitting between them. Some clones are missing from TCRdb's copy, which holds only in-frame ones; the method was immunoSEQ multiplex PCR. The top ten hold around 0.33% of the sample, which has about 92,000 clones, over 75% seen once. Note on this clone: Its antigen is not known.

The chain has TRBV6-5 and TRBJ2-7; possibly TRBD2 for D (6 bases). This TCR was sampled from an adult with an advanced solid tumor such as melanoma, head and neck, liver or kidney cancer. Source: CD4+ or CD8+ T cells sorted from blood, taken in a trial of the OX40 agonist ivuxolimab. The CDR3 DNA sequence: TGTGCCAGCAACCCCCGGGGGACCTACGAGCAGTACTTC. Its protein is CASNPRGTYEQYF.